The rows below give T cell receptor beta chains drawn from one sample of a study of blood T cells in healthy people across ages. TCRdb re-called the 5' RACE reads through MiXCR, storing one row per CDR3 protein. The repertoire holds around 1,500,000 distinct CDR3 sequences, with 40% to 50% as singletons. Sequencing was done on a sample of blood. The source is a woman younger than 35 in good health. The CDR3 runs from the conserved cysteine through the conserved F or W. The D gene is left open where the match is weak. Size tells how often a clone was seen (once, few, many) or the class of an expanded clone, and some rows leave it out.

abundance,v_gene,d_gene,j_gene,CDR3nt,CDR3aa
NA,TRBV2,TRBD1,TRBJ2-7,TGTGCCAGCACGCGACAGGGGGTGTACGAGCAGTACTTC,CASTRQGVYEQYF
few,TRBV6-1,NA,TRBJ1-4,TGTGCCAGCAGAGCCGGACAGACGACTAATGAAAAACTGTTTTTT,CASRAGQTTNEKLFF
few,TRBV28,NA,TRBJ1-2,TGTGCCAGCATCTCACCGGGCTCCTATGGCTACACCTTC,CASISPGSYGYTF
NA,TRBV28,NA,TRBJ1-4,TGTGCCAGCAGTCCTCAGATGGTATTGGAAAAACTGTTTTTT,CASSPQMVLEKLFF
NA,TRBV20-1,NA,TRBJ1-3,TGCAGTGCCCAGGGGTTGGGGTCCGGAAACACCATATATTTT,CSAQGLGSGNTIYF
NA,TRBV3-1,NA,TRBJ2-2,TGTGCCAGCAGCCGGCCTACCGGGAGCACCGGGGAGCTGTTTTTT,CASSRPTGSTGELFF
NA,TRBV5-1,NA,TRBJ1-2,TGCGCCAGCAGCCCCTCCCTCAAGACAGTTAACTATGGCTACACCTTC,CASSPSLKTVNYGYTF
NA,TRBV7-2,TRBD2,TRBJ2-5,TGTGCCAGCAGCACAGGACTAGCGGCAGAGACCCAGTACTTC,CASSTGLAAETQYF
NA,TRBV20-1,TRBD2,TRBJ2-1,TGCAGTGCTCCATCTAGCGGGACCCGGAGGGAGCAGTTCTTC,CSAPSSGTRREQFF
NA,TRBV20-1,TRBD2,TRBJ2-7,TGCAGTGCTAGAGGGGCCCTAGGGACTAGCGCTTACTACGAGCAGTACTTC,CSARGALGTSAYYEQYF
NA,TRBV20-1,TRBD1,TRBJ1-5,TGCAGTGCTCGAGGGGGACAGGGGAAAAATCAGCCCCAGCATTTT,CSARGGQGKNQPQHF
NA,TRBV27,TRBD2,TRBJ2-7,TGTGCCAGCAGCGGACTAGCGGGAGTCTCCTACGAGCAGTACTTC,CASSGLAGVSYEQYF
NA,TRBV5-1,TRBD1,TRBJ2-7,TGCGCCAGCAGCTTGTCCAGGGGGCCCTCCAGTGAGCAGTACTTC,CASSLSRGPSSEQYF
few,TRBV11-2,TRBD2,TRBJ2-3,TGTGCCAGCAGCCAAGGACTAGTGGATACGCAGTATTTT,CASSQGLVDTQYF
NA,TRBV11-1,NA,TRBJ2-6,TGTGCCAGCAGCTTGGGAGTTTTAGACTCTGGGGCCAACGTCCTGACTTTC,CASSLGVLDSGANVLTF
NA,TRBV5-1,NA,TRBJ1-3,TGCGCCAGCAGCTTGGATCCAGGGCAATTCTCTGGAAACACCATATATTTT,CASSLDPGQFSGNTIYF
NA,TRBV5-1,NA,TRBJ2-1,TGCGCCAGCAGCTTGGACAGGGTCGAATACAATGAGCAGTTCTTC,CASSLDRVEYNEQFF
few,TRBV20-1,TRBD2,TRBJ2-5,TGCAGTGCTAGAGAGGGACTAGCGGTCCAAGAGACCCAGTACTTC,CSAREGLAVQETQYF
NA,TRBV10-3,NA,TRBJ2-1,TGTGCCAGCCGATCAGTGGGGCCTTTCAATGAGCAGTTCTTC,CASRSVGPFNEQFF
NA,TRBV27,TRBD2,TRBJ2-1,TGTGCCAGCAGTTCTGGCGGGGGGGCGAATGAGCAGTTCTTC,CASSSGGGANEQFF
NA,TRBV20-1,NA,TRBJ1-6,TGCAGTGCCTTAGCGGCAGCCAATAATTCACCCCTCCACTTT,CSALAAANNSPLHF
few,TRBV20-1,NA,TRBJ1-1,TGCAGTGCTCGGGATTTGGGACGGCGCAACACTGAAGCTTTCTTT,CSARDLGRRNTEAFF
NA,TRBV2,NA,TRBJ2-7,TGTGCCAGCAGTGAAAGAGGTTACGATCTCTACGAGCAGTACTTC,CASSERGYDLYEQYF
once,TRBV7-9,NA,TRBJ1-1,TGTGCCAGCAGCTTAGGAAGTGTGGGGCGGACTGAAGCTTTCTTT,CASSLGSVGRTEAFF
few,TRBV7-2,NA,TRBJ2-1,TGTGCCAGCAGCTCACTTAGGGGGAATGAGCAGTTCTTC,CASSSLRGNEQFF
many,TRBV4-1,TRBD1,TRBJ2-3,TGCGCCAGCAGCCAATATTCACAGGGGGAAGATACGCAGTATTTT,CASSQYSQGEDTQYF
many,TRBV6-4,NA,TRBJ2-3,TGTGCCAGCAGTGACACTAGCACAGATACGCAGTATTTT,CASSDTSTDTQYF
few,TRBV27,TRBD1,TRBJ1-2,TGTGCCAGCAGCTACAGGGGGCTCTATGGCTACACCTTC,CASSYRGLYGYTF
few,TRBV11-1,NA,TRBJ2-1,TGTGCCAGCAGCTTAGTCGGGCGGGCCAATGAGCAGTTCTTC,CASSLVGRANEQFF
few,TRBV7-2,TRBD1,TRBJ2-7,TGTGCCAGCAGCCGCGACAGGGGGGACCCCTACGAGCAGTACTTC,CASSRDRGDPYEQYF
NA,TRBV4-2,NA,TRBJ2-7,TGTGCCGGCAGCCCCGAAGGTGGGGCCTACGAGCAGTACTTC,CAGSPEGGAYEQYF
NA,TRBV10-3,NA,TRBJ1-4,TGTGCCATCAGATTTGCAACTAATGAAAAACTGTTTTTT,CAIRFATNEKLFF
NA,TRBV20-1,TRBD2,TRBJ2-3,TGCAGTGCTCCAAACCTTAGCGGGACCAGACGCACAGATACGCAGTATTTT,CSAPNLSGTRRTDTQYF
few,TRBV5-1,NA,TRBJ2-7,TGCGCCAGCAGCTTGGTTACAGCCTACGAGCAGTACTTC,CASSLVTAYEQYF
NA,TRBV10-3,NA,TRBJ2-7,TGTGCCATCAGTGAGTGGGTATCGGGGGACTCGGCCGAGCAGTACTTC,CAISEWVSGDSAEQYF
NA,TRBV12-3/TRBV12-4,NA,TRBJ1-5,TGTGCCAGCAGTTTGTCTCTCCAGCCCCAGCATTTT,CASSLSLQPQHF
few,TRBV15,NA,TRBJ2-7,TGTGCCACCACTACTCCCTCCTACAATGAGCAGTACTTC,CATTTPSYNEQYF
NA,TRBV9,NA,TRBJ2-7,TGTGCCAGCAGCGTAGCCAGGGCGTCCTACGAGCAGTACTTC,CASSVARASYEQYF
few,TRBV27,NA,TRBJ2-1,TGTGCCAGCAGTTTATCAGGGGGGGGGTCCTCCAATGAGCAGTTCTTC,CASSLSGGGSSNEQFF
many,TRBV11-2,NA,TRBJ2-3,TGTGCCAGCAGCTTAGGGACAGCAGATACGCAGTATTTT,CASSLGTADTQYF
NA,TRBV12-3/TRBV12-4,NA,TRBJ2-3,TGTGCCAGCAGCCCCCTGGGGCGGGGCGACACAGATACGCAGTATTTT,CASSPLGRGDTDTQYF
few,TRBV28,NA,TRBJ2-3,TGTGCCAGCACCAAACGGGGAGATACGCAGTATTTT,CASTKRGDTQYF
few,TRBV10-3,NA,TRBJ2-1,TGTGCCATCAGTGAGTACCCCTCCGTCCTAGCGCATAACAATGAGCAGTTCTTC,CAISEYPSVLAHNNEQFF
few,TRBV6-2/TRBV6-3,NA,TRBJ2-7,TGTGCCAGCAACTTACCCTACAACTCCTACGAGCAGTACTTC,CASNLPYNSYEQYF
NA,TRBV29-1,NA,TRBJ1-2,TGCAGCGTTGAAAACCCGGGTACAGGTGGCTACACCTTC,CSVENPGTGGYTF
few,TRBV6-1,TRBD1,TRBJ1-1,TGTGCCGGATCGACAGGGATGAACACTGAAGCTTTCTTT,CAGSTGMNTEAFF
NA,TRBV7-3,NA,TRBJ2-1,TGTGCCAGCAGCTTAGGGGTAGGAGGGGGCCCATCGAGCTCCTACAATGAGCAGTTCTTC,CASSLGVGGGPSSSYNEQFF
NA,TRBV12-3/TRBV12-4,NA,TRBJ2-3,TGTGCCAGCAGTTTAGGGCTAGGGGGGGGCTCTAGCACAGATACGCAGTATTTT,CASSLGLGGGSSTDTQYF
NA,TRBV11-2,TRBD2,TRBJ2-1,TGTGCCAGCAGCACAAGACTAGCGGGGAGGTACAATGAGCAGTTCTTC,CASSTRLAGRYNEQFF
NA,TRBV11-2,TRBD1,TRBJ2-7,TGTGCCAGCAGCGAACTCAGACAGGACAGGGCCTCCTACGAGCAGTACTTC,CASSELRQDRASYEQYF
NA,TRBV7-9,NA,TRBJ2-3,TGTGCCAGCAGCCCCCGACAGGAGGGCACAGATACGCAGTATTTT,CASSPRQEGTDTQYF
NA,TRBV6-5,NA,TRBJ2-1,TGTGCCAGCAGGCCGGGACTGGCGTTCCATGAGCAGTTCTTC,CASRPGLAFHEQFF